These 13 T cell receptor beta chains originate from one sample sequenced in a study of T cells in Graves' hyperthyroidism and ophthalmopathy (dated by TCRdb to the late 2010s). Libraries were prepared through multiplex PCR. TCRdb shows the sequencer as Illumina HiSeq 2000. The TCR beta CDR3 regions were amplified from RNA transcripts. For the first round of RT-PCR on the TCR CDR3, the HTBI primer set was used together with the Qiagen OneStep RT-PCR kit. TCRdb reran the public reads through fastp at Q25 and MiXCR, keeping productive beta chains. All rows with the same CDR3 protein become a single entry with the most common DNA and genes. Present in this sample are about 290,000 distinct CDR3 sequences, approximately 14% of which were seen just once. 30% to 35% of the sample rests with the top ten. What was sequenced was blood. These receptors all stem from a woman aged 50 to 65 with Graves' hyperthyroidism that later progressed to Graves' ophthalmopathy.

This clonotype has only a few counts. The germline gene is not matched at one end of the junction; a read error may be the cause. V is TRBV7-7 and J is TRBJ2-1, with D hard to call. CDR1 and CDR2 from the germline V gene are SSHAT and FNYEAQ (reference sequence). This CDR3 has 14 amino acids. CDR3 bases: TGTGCTAGCAGCCCGCGCCTAAGTAGCTCCGAGCAGTTCTTC. Translation gives CASSPRLSSSEQFF.

This clonotype was detected only a few times. The chain uses TRBV5-1 and TRBJ2-3, with TRBD2 identical over 8 bases. The junction had 3 bases not matched to a gene; V was cut back by 0 bases and J by 0 bases. This CDR3 has 16 residues. Germline CDR1 is SGHRS and CDR2 is YFSETQ. This chain's CDR3 is CASSLGLASSTDTQYF. CDR3 bases: TGCGCCAGCAGCTTGGGACTAGCGTCTAGCACAGATACGCAGTATTTT.

This clonotype showed up many times. This chain uses TRBV7-2 with TRBJ1-2, with 8 nucleotides matching TRBD1. Germline V gene data show CDR1 as SGHTA and CDR2 as FQGNSA. With 4 bases clipped from V and 2 bases from J, the junction kept 3 bases outside the gene matches. The CDR3 is 14 residues long. CDR3 nucleotides: TGTGCCAGCAGCTGGAGACAGGGGAACTATGGCTACACCTTC. This encodes CASSWRQGNYGYTF.

This clonotype has ten or more counts. The V call is TRBV28, the J call TRBJ1-5, with unresolved D. The V end was cut by 6 bases, the J end by 1 base, with 10 bases between. This CDR3 comprises 14 residues. CDR1 is MDHEN, CDR2 SYDVKM, per germline. The CDR3 sequence is CASRNPDSNQPQHF. The CDR3 DNA reads as TGTGCCAGCAGAAACCCGGACAGCAATCAGCCCCAGCATTTT.

In the case of this clonotype: A read error may explain this, as a much larger clone is one base away. CDR3 nucleotides: TGCGCCAGCAGCTTCGCTGGAGTCAACACCGGGGAGCTGTTTTTT. Its protein product is CASSFAGVNTGELFF. The chain has TRBV5-1 and TRBJ2-2; D not certain. Germline lookup yields CDR1 SGHRS and CDR2 YFSETQ. Between the trimmed V and J ends, which lost 2 bases and 2 bases, there was a span of 10 bases. The CDR3 covers 15 residues.

On this clonotype: A much larger clone is a single base away; this may be a read error. The rearrangement uses TRBV3-1 and TRBJ1-1; D gene uncertain. CDR1 LGHDT and CDR2 YNNKEL come from the germline V gene (reference sequence). The CDR3 covers 14 residues. The CDR3, as DNA: TGTGCCGGCAGCCAAGCGGGCCAGAACACTGAAGCTTTCTTT. Encoded protein: CAGSQAGQNTEAFF.

The gene calls are TRBV25-1 and TRBJ2-5; the D gene is possibly TRBD1 (5 bases). V was shortened by 6 bases and J by 7 bases, with 15 bases between the two germline ends. The CDR3 runs 13 residues. CDR1 is MGHDK, CDR2 SYGVNS, per germline. The CDR3: CASRQETERTQYF. CDR3 coding DNA: TGTGCCAGCAGGCAGGAGACAGAACGGACCCAGTACTTC.

This clonotype was counted ten times or more. CDR3 DNA: TGCGCCAGCAGCTTGGTAGGGGGAGACGGACCCCCCAATGAGCAGTTCTTC. It yields the protein CASSLVGGDGPPNEQFF. V gene TRBV5-1 combines with J gene TRBJ2-1; perhaps TRBD1 as D (6 bases). This CDR3 is built from 17 residues. CDR1 and CDR2 from the germline V gene are SGHRS and YFSETQ. V lost 0 bases and J lost 6, with 19 bases in between.

The chain employs TRBV20-1 and TRBJ2-5, with D perhaps matching TRBD2 (6 bases). V gave up 3 bases and J gave up 13 bases, with 21 bases separating them. The CDR3 is 13 residues long. Germline V gene sequence: CDR1 DFQATT, CDR2 SNEGSKA (reference sequence). DNA for the CDR3: TGCAGTGCTAGTACGATAGCGGAATCAGAGGTGTACTTC. Protein sequence: CSASTIAESEVYF.

The chain uses TRBV4-1 and TRBJ1-5, with D hard to call. The CDR3 sequence is 14 residues long. V lost 1 base to trimming and J lost 3 bases, with 7 bases between them. The germline V gene encodes CDR1 MGHRA and CDR2 YSYEKL. CDR3 sequence (DNA): TGCGCCAGCAGCCAAGTCGGATACAATCAGCCCCAGCATTTT. Protein product: CASSQVGYNQPQHF.

The chain combines TRBV20-1 with TRBJ2-7, with 11 bases lining up with TRBD2. The CDR3 runs to 17 residues. Germline V gene data show CDR1 as DFQATT and CDR2 as SNEGSKA (reference sequence). V lost 6 bases to trimming and J lost 1 base; unmatched junction nucleotides: 14. The CDR3 DNA sequence: TGCAGTGCATCAGGGGACTGGCGACTAGCGGGGTCCTACGAGCAGTACTTC. Translated, it gives CSASGDWRLAGSYEQYF.

Note on this clonotype: A junction end diverges from the germline sequence, so it may reflect a read error. The CDR3 DNA reads as TGCGCCAGCAACCAAGATCTGGTGCGGGAGGGATTCAATGAGCAGTTCTTC. Translated: CASNQDLVREGFNEQFF. The chain links TRBV4-1 to TRBJ2-1, with 9 positions matching TRBD2. The germline V gene encodes CDR1 MGHRA and CDR2 YSYEKL. The CDR3 spans 17 residues.

The chain is built from TRBV5-1 and TRBJ1-5, with D tentatively TRBD1 (6 bases). Germline V CDR1 and CDR2: SGHRS, YFSETQ. Trimming left V 4 bases short and J 5 bases short, with 16 bases between. The CDR3 is 15 amino acids. The CDR3 loop reads CASSQVGGGDQPQHF. The CDR3 nucleotides are TGCGCCAGCAGCCAGGTTGGCGGGGGCGATCAGCCCCAGCATTTT.